One T cell receptor (beta chain) is described in this entry. As yet, its antigen is unknown. This sample was taken from a study of cytomegalovirus exposure and HLA in healthy donors. Across the study: Assignment to the Caucasian-associated ancestry cluster applied to about 80% of the approximately 360 genotyped donors.

In germline, CDR1 is MNHEY, CDR2 SVGAGI. CDR3 length equals 14 residues. J gave up 3 bases and V 6 bases, and 6 bases lay outside the gene matches. Findings and caveats of the study: V- and J-gene trimming of TCR beta was linked (in a later analysis) to a missense DCLRE1C variant. Rates of TCR association differed by HLA locus in a later analysis, with DRB1 highest and HLA-C lowest.

In the PCR, 60 Vbeta and 13 Jbeta primers were used. The method was immunoSEQ multiplex PCR; TCRdb's version includes in-frame clones alone and lacks a portion of them. The sample has approximately 70,000 clones, 70% seen once. Sequencing was carried out using PBMCs. The V and J genes are TRBV6-5 and TRBJ2-7; 9 bases are shared with TRBD2. The clonotype comes from a woman aged 45 to 65 in good health and CMV-seropositive. The DNA for the CDR3 is TGTGCCAGCAGATTAGCGGGGGAGAACTACGAGCAGTACTTC. Translation gives CASRLAGENYEQYF.